This is a list of T cell receptor beta chains from one sample in a study of blood T cells in healthy people across ages. Using its own MiXCR run on the 5' RACE reads, TCRdb lists one record per CDR3 protein. The sample yields 2 million or so distinct CDR3 sequences, roughly 52% seen once. The specimen was blood. These receptors originate from a woman aged 40 to 50 in good health. CDR3s include the opening cysteine and the closing phenylalanine or tryptophan. Fields, in order: clone size, J gene, D gene, V gene, CDR3 DNA, CDR3 protein. D genes are given only for firm matches. Expanded clones get a size class; other rows say once, few or many, or leave the size out.

clone_size: NA; j_call: TRBJ1-1; d_call: NA; v_call: TRBV6-2/TRBV6-3; cdr3_nt: TGTGCCAGCAGTTTATCCAGGGGCGTGAACACTGAAGCTTTCTTT; cdr3_aa: CASSLSRGVNTEAFF
clone_size: few; j_call: TRBJ2-1; d_call: TRBD1; v_call: TRBV20-1; cdr3_nt: TGCAGTGCTGCGGGACAGGGGGCGGTAGATGAGCAGTTCTTC; cdr3_aa: CSAAGQGAVDEQFF
clone_size: NA; j_call: TRBJ2-3; d_call: TRBD2; v_call: TRBV28; cdr3_nt: TGTGCCAGCAACGGCGGGGGGGCGAGGACGCAGTATTTT; cdr3_aa: CASNGGGARTQYF
clone_size: few; j_call: TRBJ2-1; d_call: NA; v_call: TRBV6-2/TRBV6-3; cdr3_nt: TGTGCCAGCAGTTACAAGTGGGGGGAACCCTACAATGAGCAGTTCTTC; cdr3_aa: CASSYKWGEPYNEQFF
clone_size: NA; j_call: TRBJ2-4; d_call: NA; v_call: TRBV4-3; cdr3_nt: TGCGCCAGCAGCCAAGAACGCCTCAAAAGCATTCAGTACTTC; cdr3_aa: CASSQERLKSIQYF
clone_size: once; j_call: TRBJ2-1; d_call: NA; v_call: TRBV15; cdr3_nt: TGTGCCACCAGCAGTCGGGCAGATGAGCAGTTCTTC; cdr3_aa: CATSSRADEQFF
clone_size: NA; j_call: TRBJ2-1; d_call: NA; v_call: TRBV28; cdr3_nt: TGTGCCAGCAGTTTATGGGGCCCCGTGGGCAATGAGCAGTTCTTC; cdr3_aa: CASSLWGPVGNEQFF
clone_size: NA; j_call: TRBJ2-7; d_call: NA; v_call: TRBV20-1; cdr3_nt: TGCAGTGCGTTAGGGGGTAGCGGCTACGAGCAGTACTTC; cdr3_aa: CSALGGSGYEQYF
clone_size: NA; j_call: TRBJ1-2; d_call: NA; v_call: TRBV5-1; cdr3_nt: TGCGCCAGCAGCTTGGGAACAACGGGGGCCGCCCCAAACTATGGCTACACCTTC; cdr3_aa: CASSLGTTGAAPNYGYTF
clone_size: few; j_call: TRBJ2-1; d_call: NA; v_call: TRBV5-1; cdr3_nt: TGCGCCAGCAGCTCCCAGGGGGGTAATGAGCAGTTCTTC; cdr3_aa: CASSSQGGNEQFF
clone_size: few; j_call: TRBJ2-3; d_call: TRBD1; v_call: TRBV9; cdr3_nt: TGTGCCAGCAGCGCGACAGGGGGACACACAGATACGCAGTATTTT; cdr3_aa: CASSATGGHTDTQYF
clone_size: NA; j_call: TRBJ2-1; d_call: NA; v_call: TRBV5-6; cdr3_nt: TGTGCCAGCAGCTTCGGAGAAGTTAGAGAGCAGTTCTTC; cdr3_aa: CASSFGEVREQFF
clone_size: many; j_call: TRBJ2-7; d_call: NA; v_call: TRBV6-2/TRBV6-3; cdr3_nt: TGTGCCAGCAGCCGAACTCTCTACGAGCAGTACTTC; cdr3_aa: CASSRTLYEQYF
clone_size: few; j_call: TRBJ2-1; d_call: TRBD1; v_call: TRBV7-8; cdr3_nt: TGTGCCAGCAGCACTGGACAGGGAGACTACAATGAGCAGTTCTTC; cdr3_aa: CASSTGQGDYNEQFF
clone_size: once; j_call: TRBJ1-1; d_call: NA; v_call: TRBV29-1; cdr3_nt: TGCAGCGTGCCGACAGCGAGCACTGAAGCTTTCTTT; cdr3_aa: CSVPTASTEAFF
clone_size: few; j_call: TRBJ1-5; d_call: NA; v_call: TRBV3-1; cdr3_nt: TGTGCCAGCAGCAACGGACTTAATCAGCCCCAGCATTTT; cdr3_aa: CASSNGLNQPQHF
clone_size: NA; j_call: TRBJ1-2; d_call: TRBD1; v_call: TRBV10-3; cdr3_nt: TGTGCCATCAGTGGTCCCCAGGGGGCATCGTACACCTTC; cdr3_aa: CAISGPQGASYTF
clone_size: few; j_call: TRBJ2-5; d_call: NA; v_call: TRBV7-2; cdr3_nt: TGTGCCAGCAGCTTAGGCTCGCCCTTTGAACTCCAAGAGACCCAGTACTTC; cdr3_aa: CASSLGSPFELQETQYF
clone_size: NA; j_call: TRBJ1-1; d_call: NA; v_call: TRBV7-9; cdr3_nt: TGTGCCAGCAGCGAAGGGCGCCAGATGAACACTGAAGCTTTCTTT; cdr3_aa: CASSEGRQMNTEAFF
clone_size: NA; j_call: TRBJ2-7; d_call: TRBD1; v_call: TRBV24-1; cdr3_nt: TGTGCCACCAGTGATTTCAGGACAGGGGGCTACGAGCAGTACTTC; cdr3_aa: CATSDFRTGGYEQYF
clone_size: NA; j_call: TRBJ2-7; d_call: TRBD2; v_call: TRBV2; cdr3_nt: TGTGCCAGCAGCCCATCAGTAGCGGGGGGACCTAATGAGCAGTACTTC; cdr3_aa: CASSPSVAGGPNEQYF
clone_size: many; j_call: TRBJ2-3; d_call: TRBD1; v_call: TRBV7-9; cdr3_nt: TGTGCCAGCAGCCTCGCAGGACAGGGCACAGATACGCAGTATTTT; cdr3_aa: CASSLAGQGTDTQYF
clone_size: NA; j_call: TRBJ2-3; d_call: TRBD2; v_call: TRBV12-5; cdr3_nt: TGTGCTAGTGGTTTGGTGTTAGCGGGGGAGCCCACAGATACGCAGTATTTT; cdr3_aa: CASGLVLAGEPTDTQYF
clone_size: NA; j_call: TRBJ2-3; d_call: NA; v_call: TRBV10-3; cdr3_nt: TGTGCCATCAGTGCGGGGGGCGGAGATACGCAGTATTTT; cdr3_aa: CAISAGGGDTQYF
clone_size: NA; j_call: TRBJ1-5; d_call: TRBD1; v_call: TRBV27; cdr3_nt: TGTGCCAGCAGGGGACAGGGGGTTCAGCCCCAGCATTTT; cdr3_aa: CASRGQGVQPQHF
clone_size: NA; j_call: TRBJ1-6; d_call: NA; v_call: TRBV14; cdr3_nt: TGTGCCAGCAGCCAAGATCATCCAGTTTACTCACCCCTCCACTTT; cdr3_aa: CASSQDHPVYSPLHF
clone_size: NA; j_call: TRBJ2-5; d_call: NA; v_call: TRBV7-2; cdr3_nt: TGTGCCAGCAGAGGCCCAGGGATGAATGAGCAGTACTTC; cdr3_aa: CASRGPGMNEQYF
clone_size: NA; j_call: TRBJ2-4; d_call: NA; v_call: TRBV7-8; cdr3_nt: TGTGTCAGCAGCCCCAATACGAAAAACATTCAGTACTTC; cdr3_aa: CVSSPNTKNIQYF